This T cell receptor beta chain was recovered during a study of glioma-infiltrating T cells. Study-level points and caveats: Tissue-blood divergence was below expectation in non-neoplastic patients, above in gliomas.

TCR alpha and beta CDR3 regions were amplified from RNA using iRepertoire nested multiplex PCR. Input was roughly 100-450 ng of tissue mRNA or PBMC total RNA. MiXCR, applied by TCRdb to the multiplex PCR reads, yields one record per CDR3 protein. This sample has 44,000 or so distinct CDR3 sequences, with around 24% found just once. At least ten counts were recorded for this clonotype. Its matching antigen is unknown. The clonotype comes from a human donor with low-grade glioma or glioblastoma, undergoing nonglioma brain surgery, or in good health (not recorded which). Sequenced material: glioma tissue, nonneoplastic brain tissue, or PBMCs (not recorded which).

The chain's CDR3 is CAISESTYIISGKSYNEQFF. Here the CDR3 DNA reads TGTGCCATCAGTGAGTCTACATATATTATTAGCGGGAAATCCTACAATGAGCAGTTCTTC. This sequence joins TRBV10-3 and TRBJ2-1, with 8 nucleotides matching TRBD2. V dropped 0 bases and J dropped 1; count of bases not matched to a gene: 14. The CDR3 consists of 20 residues. CDR1 and CDR2 from the germline V gene are ENHRY and SYGVKD.